Each of the 21 T cell receptor beta chains below was sequenced from the same sample in a study of beta chain features in type 1 diabetes. What was sequenced were expressed TCRB transcripts, since all of the isolated RNA had been reverse transcribed. Using immunoSEQ multiplex PCR, the repertoire was profiled, and TCRdb retains in-frame clones only, with some absent. The table shows 200,000 to 250,000 clones, with approximately 70% occurring only once. The source material was naive CD4+ T cells from blood. Every receptor here comes from a young man in good health.

The V call is TRBV7-9, the J call TRBJ2-5; TRBD2 agrees at 13 bases. Germline values: CDR1 SEHNR, CDR2 FQNEAQ (reference sequence). J was trimmed by 5 bases and V by 3 bases; bases with no gene match: 6. CDR3 size: 16 residues. The CDR3 sequence is CASSLTSGRPTETQYF. CDR3 coding DNA: TGTGCCAGCAGCTTGACTAGCGGGAGGCCAACGGAGACCCAGTACTTC.

CDR3 DNA: TGTGCCAGCAGCGTAGCGGGTTTGAACACTGAAGCTTTCTTT. Its protein product is CASSVAGLNTEAFF. The genes are TRBV9 and TRBJ1-1; D gene unclear. Trimming cost V 0 bases and J 0 bases, with 6 bases left between them. The CDR3 contains 14 residues. Germline V lookup: CDR1 SGDLS, CDR2 YYNGEE.

In this sample, this clone turned up a few times. The chain joins TRBV29-1 to TRBJ2-2; 9 positions agree with TRBD1. The germline V gene has CDR1 SQVTM and CDR2 ANQGSEA. The ends lost 5 bases at V and 6 bases at J; junction bases unmatched: 7. The CDR3 has 14 residues. Here the CDR3 DNA reads TGCAGCGTTCCCGGGACAGGGAAGGCCGGGGAGCTGTTTTTT. Residues: CSVPGTGKAGELFF.

The chain links TRBV30 to TRBJ2-2; 9 bases fit TRBD2. Germline CDR1 reads GTSNPN; CDR2 reads SVGIG (reference sequence). The length of the CDR3 is 14 residues. CDR3 sequence: CAFSGLASTGELFF. The CDR3 DNA sequence: TGTGCTTTCTCGGGACTAGCAAGCACCGGGGAGCTGTTTTTT.

V is TRBV7-2 and J is TRBJ1-2; 8 bases agree with TRBD1. Trimming cost V 8 bases and J 8 bases; bases outside gene matches: 22. CDR1 SGHTA and CDR2 FQGNSA come from the germline V gene. The CDR3 contains 17 residues. The DNA for the CDR3 is TGTGCCAGCGCATTCCTCATCCCCCGTGGACAGGGTAGAGGCTACACCTTC. Amino acid sequence: CASAFLIPRGQGRGYTF.

The chain employs TRBV14 and TRBJ2-1; D may be TRBD2 (6 bases). Per the germline V gene, CDR1 is SGHDN and CDR2 is FVKESK. The CDR3 runs 13 residues. V was clipped by 4 bases and J by 15 bases, with 19 bases between them. The CDR3 is CASSPGDGGSMFF. CDR3 bases: TGTGCCAGCAGCCCCGGGGACGGGGGAAGTATGTTCTTC.

This chain connects TRBV4-3 to TRBJ2-3; no definite D call. V was pared by 0 bases and J by 2 bases, with 21 bases between. CDR3 size: 19 residues. Germline V CDR1 and CDR2: LGHNA, YSLEER. CDR3 loop: CASSQDLLAPEILTDTQYF. DNA of the CDR3: TGCGCCAGCAGCCAAGATTTATTAGCCCCGGAGATCCTCACAGATACGCAGTATTTT.

This clone occurred once. The chain uses TRBV4-2 and TRBJ2-2; D is ambiguous. The V gene lost 0 bases and the J gene lost 5 bases, with 10 bases spanning the gap. From germline, CDR1 is LGHNA and CDR2 YNFKEQ. The CDR3 covers 15 residues. The CDR3 protein is CASSQDGSGTGELFF. DNA for the CDR3: TGTGCCAGCAGCCAAGATGGATCAGGAACCGGGGAGCTGTTTTTT.

V is TRBV7-2 and J is TRBJ2-7; possible D gene TRBD2, 5 bases. The germline V gene has CDR1 SGHTA and CDR2 FQGNSA. V dropped 5 bases and J dropped 1 base, with 12 bases sitting between them. CDR3 size: 14 residues. As DNA, the CDR3 is TGTGCCAGCAGCCCAGGACTTGATTCCTACGAGCAGTACTTC. Translating it yields CASSPGLDSYEQYF.

The CDR3 spells CASSRTGGDNSPLHF. DNA of the CDR3: TGTGCCAGCAGCCGGACAGGGGGCGATAATTCACCCCTCCACTTT. J is TRBJ1-6 and V is TRBV7-9, with TRBD1 identical over 11 bases. Germline CDR1 SEHNR, CDR2 FQNEAQ (reference sequence). V was clipped by 5 bases and J by 5 bases; unmatched bases: 2. The CDR3 is made up of 15 amino acids.

The chain carries TRBV14 and TRBJ2-3; the D is unclear. The CDR3 has 13 amino acids. The V end lost 0 bases, the J end lost 7 bases, and 8 bases lay between the germline ends. Germline V CDR1 and CDR2: SGHDN, FVKESK. CDR3 sequence: CASSQDTPNTQYF. For the CDR3, the DNA is TGTGCCAGCAGCCAAGATACCCCGAATACGCAGTATTTT. Filled out from reference TRBV14 and TRBJ2-3, the complete variable domain reads EAGVTQFPSHSVIEKGQTVTLRCDPISGHDNLYWYRRVMGKEIKFLLHFVKESKQDESGMPNNRFLAERTGGTYSTLKVQPAELEDSGVYFCASSQDTPNTQYFGPGTRLTVL.

The chain has TRBV25-1 and TRBJ2-7; 8 nucleotides line up with TRBD1. Per the germline V gene, CDR1 is MGHDK and CDR2 is SYGVNS. The trim removed 5 bases at V and 0 bases at J, leaving 6 bases unmatched. The CDR3 runs 15 residues. For the CDR3, the DNA is TGTGCCAGCAGTCCGGGGACAGGTCTCTCCTACGAGCAGTACTTC. It yields the protein CASSPGTGLSYEQYF.

The chain is built from TRBV5-1 and TRBJ1-4; D call uncertain. The CDR3 covers 14 residues. V gave up 1 base and J gave up 7 bases, with 11 bases separating them. CDR1 SGHRS and CDR2 YFSETQ come from the germline V gene. In nucleotides, the CDR3 is TGCGCCAGCAGCTTGTTTGGGAAGGGTGAAAAACTGTTTTTT. Amino acid sequence: CASSLFGKGEKLFF.

This rearrangement joins TRBV30 to TRBJ2-3, with 7 bases fitting TRBD1. This CDR3 is built from 14 residues. J gave up 5 bases and V 3 bases, and 8 bases lay outside the gene matches. The germline gives CDR1 GTSNPN, CDR2 SVGIG (reference sequence). CDR3 residues: CAWSGRGPRDTQYF. The CDR3 nucleotides are TGTGCCTGGAGCGGTAGGGGGCCCCGAGATACGCAGTATTTT.

The rearrangement joins TRBV30 to TRBJ1-5; no reliable D call. Trimming pared 1 base from V and 11 bases from J, leaving 12 bases between. The V gene's germline CDR1 is GTSNPN and CDR2 SVGIG (reference sequence). There are 12 residues in the CDR3. CDR3 amino acids: CAWSEPGFAQHF. DNA of the CDR3: TGTGCCTGGAGTGAACCCGGGTTTGCCCAGCATTTT.

This chain connects TRBV20-1 to TRBJ2-5, with a weak D call TRBD2 (5 bases). There are 11 residues in the CDR3. The germline gives CDR1 DFQATT, CDR2 SNEGSKA (reference sequence). Trimming shortened V by 3 bases and J by 4 bases, and 6 bases separated the two germline ends. CDR3 DNA sequence: TGCAGTGCTAGTGAGGGAGAGACCCAGTACTTC. Amino acid sequence: CSASEGETQYF.

The chain uses TRBV25-1 and TRBJ1-1, with D tentatively TRBD1 (6 bases). This CDR3 has 13 residues. V was pared by 4 bases and J by 5 bases, with 11 bases between. Germline lookup yields CDR1 MGHDK and CDR2 SYGVNS. The CDR3 region has the DNA TGTGCCAGCAGTGCCCGACAGGTTACTGAAGCTTTCTTT. This translates into CASSARQVTEAFF. Drawing the rest from reference TRBV25-1 and TRBJ1-1, the complete variable domain is EADIYQTPRYLVIGTGKKITLECSQTMGHDKMYWYQQDPGMELHLIHYSYGVNSTEKGDLSSESTVSRIRTEHFPLTLESARPSHTSQYLCASSARQVTEAFFGQGTRLTVV.

The gene calls are TRBV2 and TRBJ2-3; D might be TRBD1 or TRBD2, each matching 5 bases. V lost 6 bases and J lost 3, with 28 bases in between. Germline values: CDR1 SNHLY, CDR2 FYNNEI. The CDR3 has 19 amino acids. CDR3 amino acids: CASRPPGPVSHYATDTQYF. The CDR3 nucleotides are TGTGCCAGCAGACCTCCGGGACCAGTTTCCCACTACGCTACAGATACGCAGTATTTT.

The chain links TRBV30 to TRBJ1-4, with unresolved D. V gave up 4 bases and J gave up 8 bases, with 17 bases separating them. This CDR3 contains 14 residues. Per germline, CDR1 GTSNPN and CDR2 SVGIG (reference sequence). CDR3: CAWKETGSFEKLFF. The CDR3 coding sequence is TGTGCCTGGAAGGAAACTGGCTCGTTCGAAAAACTGTTTTTT.

The gene calls are TRBV30 and TRBJ1-5, with D uncertain. CDR1 and CDR2 from the germline V gene are GTSNPN and SVGIG (reference sequence). This CDR3 has 12 residues. V lost 5 bases and J lost 4, with 9 bases in between. In DNA form, the CDR3 reads TGTGCCTGGGCTTCCCGGAATCAGCCCCAGCATTTT. Protein sequence: CAWASRNQPQHF.

The chain uses TRBV7-2 and TRBJ1-1, with D unresolved. The CDR3 has 13 amino acids. CDR1 and CDR2 (germline): SGHTA, FQGNSA. V gave up 5 bases and J gave up 2 bases, with 9 bases separating them. The chain's CDR3 is CASSVTLNTEAFF. The CDR3 bases are TGTGCCAGCAGCGTGACACTAAACACTGAAGCTTTCTTT. Full variable domain (outside the CDR3, taken from reference TRBV7-2 and TRBJ1-1): GAGVSQSPSNKVTEKGKDVELRCDPISGHTALYWYRQSLGQGLEFLIYFQGNSAPDKSGLPSDRFSAERTGGSVSTLTIQRTQQEDSAVYLCASSVTLNTEAFFGQGTRLTVV.